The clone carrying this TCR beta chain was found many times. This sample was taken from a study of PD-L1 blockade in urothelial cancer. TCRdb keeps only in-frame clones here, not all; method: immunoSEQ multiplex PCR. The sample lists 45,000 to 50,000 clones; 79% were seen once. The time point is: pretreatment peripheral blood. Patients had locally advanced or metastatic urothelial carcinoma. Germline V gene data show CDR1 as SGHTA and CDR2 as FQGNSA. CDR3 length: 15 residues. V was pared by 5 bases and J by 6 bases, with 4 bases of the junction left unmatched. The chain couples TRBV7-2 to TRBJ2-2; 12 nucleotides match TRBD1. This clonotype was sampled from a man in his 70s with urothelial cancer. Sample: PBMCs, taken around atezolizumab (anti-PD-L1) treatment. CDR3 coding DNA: TGTGCCAGCAGCCAGGGACAGGGGGCGGCCGGGGAGCTGTTTTTT. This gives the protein CASSQGQGAAGELFF.